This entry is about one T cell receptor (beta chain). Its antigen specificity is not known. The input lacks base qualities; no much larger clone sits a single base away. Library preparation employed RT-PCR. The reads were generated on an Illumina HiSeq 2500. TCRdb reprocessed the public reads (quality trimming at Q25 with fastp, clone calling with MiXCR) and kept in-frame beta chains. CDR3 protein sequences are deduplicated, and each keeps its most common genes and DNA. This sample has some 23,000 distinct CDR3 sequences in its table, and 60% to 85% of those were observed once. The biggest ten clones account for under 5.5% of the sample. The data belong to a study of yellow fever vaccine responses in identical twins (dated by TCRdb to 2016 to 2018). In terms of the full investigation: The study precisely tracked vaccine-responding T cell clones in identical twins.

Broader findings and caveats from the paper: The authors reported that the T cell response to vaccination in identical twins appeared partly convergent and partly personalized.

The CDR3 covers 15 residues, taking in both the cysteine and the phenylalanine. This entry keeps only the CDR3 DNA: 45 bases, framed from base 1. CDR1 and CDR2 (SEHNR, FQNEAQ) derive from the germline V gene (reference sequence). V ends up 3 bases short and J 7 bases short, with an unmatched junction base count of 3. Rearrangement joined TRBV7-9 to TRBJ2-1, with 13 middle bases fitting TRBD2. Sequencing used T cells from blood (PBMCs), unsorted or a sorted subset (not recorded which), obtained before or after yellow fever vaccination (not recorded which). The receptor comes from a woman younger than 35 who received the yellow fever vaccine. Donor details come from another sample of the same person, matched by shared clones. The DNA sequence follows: TGTGCCAGCAGCTTGACTAGCGGGGGGCGGAATGAGCAGTTCTTC. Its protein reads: CASSLTSGGRNEQFF.